The rows below give T cell receptor beta chains drawn from one sample of a study of T cell responses to AZD1222 COVID-19 vaccine. TCRdb's copy holds only in-frame clones and misses some; the assay was immunoSEQ multiplex PCR. The sample includes around 130,000 clones, 86% of them seen just once. Material: peripheral blood, obtained on day 0 of AZD1222 vaccination. Receptors were obtained from an adult in good health. Each CDR3 is given with its conserved first and last residue. The D gene is left open where the match is weak. A row's size may be missing; if present it is once, few, many or a size class.

NA	14	TRBJ2-7	TRBV5-6	NA	CASSLTQGLYEQYF	TGTGCCAGCAGCCTTACACAGGGCCTTTACGAGCAGTACTTC
NA	12	TRBJ2-7	TRBV29-1	NA	CSVRTDLAEQYF	TGCAGCGTTCGGACAGATCTGGCCGAGCAGTACTTC
NA	12	TRBJ2-4	TRBV6-2/TRBV6-3	NA	CASSNVRNIQYF	TGTGCCAGCAGTAACGTTCGGAACATTCAGTACTTC
NA	12	TRBJ1-1	TRBV3-1/TRBV3-2	NA	CASSQDREGAFF	TGTGCCAGCAGCCAAGATCGTGAAGGAGCTTTCTTT
TRBD1	14	TRBJ1-5	TRBV19	NA	CASSTTGGNQPQHF	TGTGCCAGTAGCACGACAGGGGGGAATCAGCCCCAGCATTTT
NA	12	TRBJ1-1	TRBV12-3/TRBV12-4	NA	CASTTGSGKAFF	TGTGCCAGCACCACCGGTTCCGGTAAAGCTTTCTTT
NA	13	TRBJ2-7	TRBV7-9	once	CASSPPLGGEQYF	TGTGCCAGCAGCCCTCCCCTTGGGGGGGAGCAGTACTTC
TRBD2	18	TRBJ2-7	TRBV3-1/TRBV3-2	few	CASSQVGERGGHSYEQYF	TGTGCCAGCAGCCAAGTAGGAGAGCGGGGGGGCCATTCCTACGAGCAGTACTTC
TRBD1	19	TRBJ2-6	TRBV27	NA	CASSFVSGTGGFGANVLTF	TGTGCCAGCAGTTTCGTCTCCGGGACAGGGGGCTTCGGGGCCAACGTCCTGACTTTC
NA	13	TRBJ2-3	TRBV12-3/TRBV12-4	NA	CASSLRGGDTQYF	TGTGCCAGCAGTTTAAGGGGAGGAGATACGCAGTATTTT
TRBD2	15	TRBJ2-1	TRBV19	NA	CASSSSGSRLAEQFF	TGTGCCAGTAGTAGTAGCGGGAGTCGTCTTGCTGAGCAGTTCTTC
NA	16	TRBJ1-5	TRBV3-1/TRBV3-2	NA	CASSQEPAGNNQPQHF	TGTGCCAGCAGCCAAGAACCGGCAGGGAACAATCAGCCCCAGCATTTT
NA	15	TRBJ1-5	TRBV6-5	NA	CASRWTADSNQPQHF	TGTGCCAGCAGATGGACCGCGGATAGCAATCAGCCCCAGCATTTT
NA	17	TRBJ2-2	TRBV5-4	NA	CASSLFGARRVTGELFF	TGTGCCAGCAGCTTGTTCGGGGCCCGACGGGTCACCGGGGAGCTGTTTTTT
NA	14	TRBJ2-2	TRBV9	once	CASSVYGVTGELFF	TGTGCCAGCAGCGTATACGGGGTCACCGGGGAGCTGTTTTTT